The 10 T cell receptor beta chains listed next were all sequenced from one sample in a study of cytomegalovirus exposure and HLA in healthy donors. The study ran its PCR with 60 Vbeta and 13 Jbeta primers. Some clones are missing from TCRdb's copy, which holds only in-frame ones; the method was immunoSEQ multiplex PCR. The sample lists just under 80,000 clones; 60% to 85% were seen once. Sequencing was carried out using PBMCs. These receptor sequences come from a man in his forties or fifties in good health and CMV-seronegative.

The CDR3 DNA reads as TGTGCCAGCAGTGAGACATGGGGGGGAGTTGGCAATCAGCCCCAGCATTTT. Its translation is CASSETWGGVGNQPQHF. The chain links TRBV6-1 to TRBJ1-5; D might be TRBD1 (5 bases). From germline, CDR1 is MNHNS and CDR2 SASEGT. This CDR3 is built from 17 residues. V was clipped by 3 bases and J by 2 bases, with 17 bases between them.

This clone came up a few times. This sequence joins TRBV5-4 and TRBJ1-3, with D tentatively TRBD1 (6 bases). Per the germline V gene, CDR1 is SGHNT and CDR2 is YYREEE (reference sequence). Trimming shortened V by 5 bases and J by 4 bases, and 13 bases separated the two germline ends. CDR3 length: 14 residues. The CDR3 sequence: CASSPGASGNTIYF. The CDR3 region has the DNA TGTGCCAGCAGTCCAGGGGCTTCGGGAAACACCATATATTTT.

This CDR3 is CASSLWLADSYEQYF. The CDR3 DNA reads TGTGCCAGCAGTTTATGGCTAGCGGACTCCTACGAGCAGTACTTC. The chain uses TRBV27 and TRBJ2-7; 7 bases are shared with TRBD2. Germline loops: CDR1 MNHEY, CDR2 SMNVEV (reference sequence). The CDR3 consists of 15 residues. Trimming removed 1 base from V and 0 bases from J; junction bases left unmatched: 3.

The chain combines TRBV5-6 with TRBJ1-2; D possibly corresponds to TRBD1 (5 bases). V lost 4 bases and J 4 bases, leaving 17 bases between the germline ends. Germline CDR1 and CDR2: SGHDT and YYEEEE. This CDR3 contains 15 residues. Here the CDR3 reads CASSLPAQGAYGYTF. DNA for the CDR3: TGTGCCAGCAGCCTCCCAGCGCAGGGCGCCTATGGCTACACCTTC.

This chain uses TRBV7-2 with TRBJ2-5; TRBD1 aligns across 7 bases. The CDR3 spans 14 residues. V lost 3 bases to trimming and J lost 5 bases; unmatched junction nucleotides: 6. Germline CDR1 is SGHTA and CDR2 is FQGNSA. DNA of the CDR3: TGTGCCAGCAGCTTCACAGGGGCGCGGGAGACCCAGTACTTC. Translation gives CASSFTGARETQYF.

The chain couples TRBV5-1 to TRBJ2-2, with 10 nucleotides matching TRBD2. V lost 5 bases, J lost 1 base, and 8 bases stayed unmatched. The CDR3 sequence is 17 residues long. Germline V gives CDR1 SGHRS, CDR2 YFSETQ. DNA of the CDR3: TGCGCCAGCAGGCCCATAGCGGGAGGATTGAACACCGGGGAGCTGTTTTTT. It codes for CASRPIAGGLNTGELFF. The full variable domain, its missing parts supplied by reference TRBV5-1 and TRBJ2-2, is KAGVTQTPRYLIKTRGQQVTLSCSPISGHRSVSWYQQTPGQGLQFLFEYFSETQRNKGNFPGRFSGRQFSNSRSEMNVSTLELGDSALYLCASRPIAGGLNTGELFFGEGSRLTVL.

The V gene is TRBV7-8, the J gene TRBJ1-1, with D perhaps TRBD1 (6 bases). The CDR3 runs 15 residues. Looked up from germline, CDR1 is SGHVS and CDR2 is FQNEAQ. V shed 5 bases and J shed 4 bases, with 17 bases lying between them. The chain's CDR3 is CASSPRWQGSTEAFF. CDR3 DNA sequence: TGTGCCAGCAGCCCCAGGTGGCAGGGGAGCACTGAAGCTTTCTTT.

This chain connects TRBV18 to TRBJ2-1; D gene unclear. Trimming took 4 bases from V and 5 from J, leaving 12 bases between them. The germline V gene encodes CDR1 KGHSH and CDR2 LQKENI. The CDR3 consists of 14 residues. This CDR3 is CASSLLPDNNEQFF. CDR3 nucleotides: TGTGCCAGCTCACTACTACCGGATAACAATGAGCAGTTCTTC.

This clone was recorded once. The gene calls are TRBV7-2 and TRBJ2-2; the match to TRBD2 covers 8 bases. The CDR3 sequence is 15 residues long. Germline V gene lookup returns CDR1 SGHTA and CDR2 FQGNSA. The V gene end was trimmed by 7 bases and the J gene end by 2 bases; junction bases not matched to a gene: 6. The DNA for the CDR3 is TGTGCCAGCACCTCCGGGAGGGCCAACACCGGGGAGCTGTTTTTT. It is translated as CASTSGRANTGELFF.

The J gene is TRBJ2-7, the V gene TRBV2, with 9 nucleotides matching TRBD1. Germline V CDR1 and CDR2: SNHLY, FYNNEI. V lost 10 bases, J lost 6 bases, and 10 bases stayed unmatched. There are 13 residues in the CDR3. This chain's CDR3 is CATARDRVFEQYF. For the CDR3, the DNA is TGTGCCACCGCCCGGGACAGGGTGTTCGAGCAGTACTTC.